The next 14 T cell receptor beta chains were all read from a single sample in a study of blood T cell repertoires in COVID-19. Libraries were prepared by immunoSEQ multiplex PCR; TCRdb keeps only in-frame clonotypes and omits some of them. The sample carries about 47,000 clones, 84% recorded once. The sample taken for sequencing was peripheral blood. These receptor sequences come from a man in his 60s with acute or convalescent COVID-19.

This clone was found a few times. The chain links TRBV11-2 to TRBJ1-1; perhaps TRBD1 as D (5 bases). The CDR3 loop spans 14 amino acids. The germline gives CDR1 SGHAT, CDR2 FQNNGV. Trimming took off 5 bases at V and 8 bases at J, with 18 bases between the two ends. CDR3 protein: CASSPGGGSSEAFF. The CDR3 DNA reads TGTGCCAGCAGCCCGGGCGGGGGAAGTTCGGAAGCTTTCTTT.

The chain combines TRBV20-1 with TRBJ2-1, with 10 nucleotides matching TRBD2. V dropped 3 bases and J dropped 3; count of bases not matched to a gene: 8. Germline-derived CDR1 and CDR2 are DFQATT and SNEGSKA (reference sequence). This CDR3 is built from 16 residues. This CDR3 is CSASIGASGSYNEQFF. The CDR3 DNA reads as TGCAGTGCTAGTATCGGTGCTAGCGGGAGCTACAATGAGCAGTTCTTC.

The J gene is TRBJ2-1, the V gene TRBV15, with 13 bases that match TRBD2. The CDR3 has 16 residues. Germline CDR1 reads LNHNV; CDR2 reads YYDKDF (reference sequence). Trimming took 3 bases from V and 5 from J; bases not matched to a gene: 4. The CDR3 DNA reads TGTGCCACCAGCAGGGGACTAGCGGGGTTAAACAATGAGCAGTTCTTC. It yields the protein CATSRGLAGLNNEQFF.

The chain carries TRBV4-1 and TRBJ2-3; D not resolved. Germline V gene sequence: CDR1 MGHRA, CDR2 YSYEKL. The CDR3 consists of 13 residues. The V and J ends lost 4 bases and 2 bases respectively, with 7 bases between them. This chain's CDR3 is CASSLLYTDTQYF. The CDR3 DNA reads TGCGCCAGCAGCCTACTTTACACAGATACGCAGTATTTT.

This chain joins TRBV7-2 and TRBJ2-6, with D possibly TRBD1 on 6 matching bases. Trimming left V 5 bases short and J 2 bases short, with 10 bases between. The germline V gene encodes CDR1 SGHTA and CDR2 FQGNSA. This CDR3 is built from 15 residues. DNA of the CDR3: TGTGCCAGCAGCCGCAGGGGTGCTGGGGCCAACGTCCTGACTTTC. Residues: CASSRRGAGANVLTF.

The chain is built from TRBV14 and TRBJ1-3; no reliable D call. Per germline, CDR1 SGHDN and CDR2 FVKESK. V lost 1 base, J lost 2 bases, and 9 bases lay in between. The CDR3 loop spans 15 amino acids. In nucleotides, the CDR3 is TGTGCCAGCAGCCAAGCGGTTCCCCCTGGAAACACCATATATTTT. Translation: CASSQAVPPGNTIYF.

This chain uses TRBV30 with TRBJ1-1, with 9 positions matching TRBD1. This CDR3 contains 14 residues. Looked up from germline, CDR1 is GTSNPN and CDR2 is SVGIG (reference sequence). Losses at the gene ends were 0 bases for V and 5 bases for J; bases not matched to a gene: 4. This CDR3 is CAWSVTGGRTEAFF. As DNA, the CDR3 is TGTGCCTGGAGTGTCACAGGGGGCCGAACTGAAGCTTTCTTT.

The CDR3 DNA reads as TGTGCTAGTGGTAAAACTACAGGGGGCAGTGGAGATACGCAGTATTTT. Translated: CASGKTTGGSGDTQYF. This chain links TRBV12-5 with TRBJ2-3; 9 bases are a match to TRBD1. This CDR3 contains 16 residues. Germline V gene lookup returns CDR1 LGHNT and CDR2 FRNRAP. V lost 5 bases and J lost 5; bases outside the gene matches: 11.

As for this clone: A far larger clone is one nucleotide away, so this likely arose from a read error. The CDR3, as DNA: TGTGCCAGCAGCTTACAGGGGAACTATGGCTACACCTTC. This encodes CASSLQGNYGYTF. The V call is TRBV7-3, the J call TRBJ1-2; a possible D gene is TRBD1 (6 bases). The V and J ends lost 2 bases and 2 bases respectively, with 6 bases between them. CDR3 length: 13 residues. Germline-derived CDR1 and CDR2 are SGHTA and FQGTGA.

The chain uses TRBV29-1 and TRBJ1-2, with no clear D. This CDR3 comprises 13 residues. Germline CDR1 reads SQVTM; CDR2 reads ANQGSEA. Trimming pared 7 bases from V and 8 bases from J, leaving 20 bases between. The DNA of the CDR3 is TGCAGCGCTGGTGAGGGTGACCGTGCGGGCTACACCTTC. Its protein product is CSAGEGDRAGYTF.

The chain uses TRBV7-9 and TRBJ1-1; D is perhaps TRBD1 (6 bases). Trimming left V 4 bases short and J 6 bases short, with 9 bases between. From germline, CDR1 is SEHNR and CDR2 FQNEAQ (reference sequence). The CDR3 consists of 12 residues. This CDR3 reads CASSYGGPEAFF. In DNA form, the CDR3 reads TGTGCCAGCAGCTATGGGGGCCCTGAAGCTTTCTTT.

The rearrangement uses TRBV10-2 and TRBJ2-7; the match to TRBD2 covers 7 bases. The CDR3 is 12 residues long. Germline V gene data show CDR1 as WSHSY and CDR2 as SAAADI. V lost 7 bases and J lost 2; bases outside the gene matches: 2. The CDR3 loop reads CASKAGAYEQYF. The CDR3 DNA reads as TGCGCCAGCAAGGCGGGAGCCTACGAGCAGTACTTC.

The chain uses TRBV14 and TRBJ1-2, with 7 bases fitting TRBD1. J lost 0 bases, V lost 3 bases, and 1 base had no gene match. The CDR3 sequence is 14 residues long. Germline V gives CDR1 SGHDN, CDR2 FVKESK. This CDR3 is CASSHTGANYGYTF. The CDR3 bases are TGTGCCAGCAGCCACACAGGGGCTAACTATGGCTACACCTTC.

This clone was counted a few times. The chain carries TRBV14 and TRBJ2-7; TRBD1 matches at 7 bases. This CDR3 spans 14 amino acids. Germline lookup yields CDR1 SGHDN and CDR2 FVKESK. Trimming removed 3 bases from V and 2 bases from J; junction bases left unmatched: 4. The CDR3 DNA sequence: TGTGCCAGCAGCCACGGACAGGCGACCTACGAGCAGTACTTC. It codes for CASSHGQATYEQYF.